This T cell receptor beta chain was sequenced in a study of T-cell reconstitution after alpha-beta-depleted transplantation in children. General observations from the study: Expanded graft clones, several hundred of them, were reportedly the source of alpha-beta T cells about two months after transplant.

The TCRbeta library incorporated unique molecular identifiers. TCRdb used MiXCR to reprocess the PCR reads, holding one entry per CDR3 protein. The sample shows 800,000 to 1,000,000 distinct CDR3 sequences, 25% to 35% of them seen only once. The CDR3 is 15 amino acids. The V and J ends lost 6 bases and 5 bases, in that order; junction bases with no gene match: 9. As to this clonotype: Antigen: not known.

The genes are TRBV12-3 or TRBV12-4 and TRBJ2-7, with 11 bases matching TRBD1. The sample was PBMCs, mostly from graft donor cells, taken 360 days after TCRalphabeta/CD19-depleted stem cell transplant. The receptor comes from a boy under two years old who had a stem cell transplant for SCID, so the T cells may come from the graft donor. The chain's CDR3 is CASSRRTGGFHEQYF. For the CDR3, the DNA is TGTGCCAGCAGCCGCCGGACAGGGGGCTTCCACGAGCAGTACTTC.